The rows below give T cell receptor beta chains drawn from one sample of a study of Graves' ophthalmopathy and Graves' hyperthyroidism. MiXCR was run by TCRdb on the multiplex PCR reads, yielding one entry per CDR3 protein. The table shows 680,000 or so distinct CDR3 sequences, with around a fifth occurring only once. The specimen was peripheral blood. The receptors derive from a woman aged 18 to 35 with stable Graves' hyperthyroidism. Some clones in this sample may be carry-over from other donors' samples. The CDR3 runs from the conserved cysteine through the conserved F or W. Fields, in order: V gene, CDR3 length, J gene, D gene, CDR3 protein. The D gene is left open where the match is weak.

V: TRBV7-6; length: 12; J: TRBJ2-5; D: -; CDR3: CASNYQDQTQYF
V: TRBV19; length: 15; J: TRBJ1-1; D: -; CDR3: CASSIGWAMNTEAFF
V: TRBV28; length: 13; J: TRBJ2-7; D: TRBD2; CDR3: CASSLGRASEQYF
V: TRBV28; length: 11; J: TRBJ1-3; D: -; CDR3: CASFSGNTIYF
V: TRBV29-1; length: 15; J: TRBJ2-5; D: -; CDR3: CSNIMGAGPQETQYF
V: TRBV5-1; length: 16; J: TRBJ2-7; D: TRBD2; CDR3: CASSLVGGGPAYEQYF
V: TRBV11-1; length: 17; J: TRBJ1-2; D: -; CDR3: CASSLDSGQTQGYGYTF
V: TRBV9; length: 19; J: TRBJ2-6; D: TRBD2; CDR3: CASSPHSGGLFSGANVLTF
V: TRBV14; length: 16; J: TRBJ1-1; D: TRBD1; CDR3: CASSQDPTGVSTEAFF
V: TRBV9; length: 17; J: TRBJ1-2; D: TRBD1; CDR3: CASSVEPGGEKWYGYTF